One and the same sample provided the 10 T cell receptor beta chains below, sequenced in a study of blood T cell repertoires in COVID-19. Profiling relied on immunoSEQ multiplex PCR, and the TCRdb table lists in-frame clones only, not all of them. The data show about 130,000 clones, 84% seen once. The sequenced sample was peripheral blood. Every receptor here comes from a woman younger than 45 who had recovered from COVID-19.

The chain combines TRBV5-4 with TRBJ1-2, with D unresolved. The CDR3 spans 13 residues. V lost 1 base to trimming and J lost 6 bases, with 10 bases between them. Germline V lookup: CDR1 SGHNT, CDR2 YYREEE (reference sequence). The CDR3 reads CASSLRRAHGYTF. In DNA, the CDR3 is TGTGCCAGCAGCTTGAGGAGGGCGCATGGCTACACCTTC.

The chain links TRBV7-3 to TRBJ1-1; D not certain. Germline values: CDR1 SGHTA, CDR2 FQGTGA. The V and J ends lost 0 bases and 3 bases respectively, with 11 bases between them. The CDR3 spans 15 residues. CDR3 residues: CASSLTATMDTEAFF. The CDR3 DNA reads TGTGCCAGCAGCTTAACGGCTACTATGGACACTGAAGCTTTCTTT.

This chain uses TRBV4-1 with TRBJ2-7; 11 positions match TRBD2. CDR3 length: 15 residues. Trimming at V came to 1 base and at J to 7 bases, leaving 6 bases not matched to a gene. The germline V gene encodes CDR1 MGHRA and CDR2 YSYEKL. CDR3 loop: CASSQGRLAGGEQYF. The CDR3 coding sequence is TGCGCCAGCAGCCAAGGGCGGCTAGCGGGGGGAGAGCAGTACTTC.

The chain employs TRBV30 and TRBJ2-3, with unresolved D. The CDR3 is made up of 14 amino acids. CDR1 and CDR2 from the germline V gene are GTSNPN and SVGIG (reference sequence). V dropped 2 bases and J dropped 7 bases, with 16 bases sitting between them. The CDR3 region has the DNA TGTGCCTGGAGTCCACCCCCCCTGGAGAATACGCAGTATTTT. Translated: CAWSPPPLENTQYF.

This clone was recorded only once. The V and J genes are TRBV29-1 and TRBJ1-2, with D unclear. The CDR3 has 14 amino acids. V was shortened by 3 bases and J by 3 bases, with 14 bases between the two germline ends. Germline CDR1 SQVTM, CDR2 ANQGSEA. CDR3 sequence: CSVDLGGQDYGYTF. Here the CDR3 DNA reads TGCAGCGTTGATCTAGGAGGGCAGGACTATGGCTACACCTTC.

The CDR3 protein is CASSPRAGGPTGELFF. CDR3 in DNA: TGTGCCAGCAGCCCCCGAGCGGGAGGGCCTACCGGGGAGCTGTTTTTT. J is TRBJ2-2 and V is TRBV7-2, with 10 positions matching TRBD2. The CDR3 is 16 residues long. Germline CDR1 is SGHTA and CDR2 is FQGNSA. V dropped 5 bases and J dropped 5; count of bases not matched to a gene: 8.

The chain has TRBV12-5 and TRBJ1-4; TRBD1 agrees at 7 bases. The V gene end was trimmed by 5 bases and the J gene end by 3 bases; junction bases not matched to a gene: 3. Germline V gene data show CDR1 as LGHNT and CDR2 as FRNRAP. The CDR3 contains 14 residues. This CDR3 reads CASGGTASNEKLFF. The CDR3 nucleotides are TGTGCTAGTGGTGGGACAGCTTCTAATGAAAAACTGTTTTTT.

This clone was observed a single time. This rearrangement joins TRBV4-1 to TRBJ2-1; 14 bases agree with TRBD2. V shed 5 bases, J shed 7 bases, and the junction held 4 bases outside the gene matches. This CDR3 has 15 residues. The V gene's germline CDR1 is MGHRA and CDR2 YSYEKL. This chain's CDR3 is CASSGTSGSVNEQFF. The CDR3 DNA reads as TGCGCCAGCAGCGGGACTAGCGGGAGTGTAAATGAGCAGTTCTTC.

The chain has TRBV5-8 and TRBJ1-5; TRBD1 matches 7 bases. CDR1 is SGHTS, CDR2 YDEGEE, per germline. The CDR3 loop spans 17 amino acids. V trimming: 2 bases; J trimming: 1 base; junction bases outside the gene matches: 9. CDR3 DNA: TGTGCCAGCAGCTTCGCAAACAGGGGAAGAAGCAATCAGCCCCAGCATTTT. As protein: CASSFANRGRSNQPQHF.

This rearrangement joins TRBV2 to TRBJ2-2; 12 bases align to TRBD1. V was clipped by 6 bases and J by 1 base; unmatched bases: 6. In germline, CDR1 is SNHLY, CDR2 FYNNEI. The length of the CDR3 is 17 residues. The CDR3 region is CASSRDRGRRNTGELFF. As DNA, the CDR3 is TGTGCCAGCAGCCGGGACAGGGGGCGCCGGAACACCGGGGAGCTGTTTTTT. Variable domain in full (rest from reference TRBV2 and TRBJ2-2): EPEVTQTPSHQVTQMGQEVILRCVPISNHLYFYWYRQILGQKVEFLVSFYNNEISEKSEIFDDQFSVERPDGSNFTLKIRSTKLEDSAMYFCASSRDRGRRNTGELFFGEGSRLTVL.